This T cell receptor (beta chain) is from a study of beta chain features in type 1 diabetes. Study as a whole: Across all samples, fewer than 140 million sorted cells were examined. Study findings and constraints: Within each of all four CD4+ subsets, Type 1 diabetes patients had TCRB CDR3s that were moderately but significantly shorter.

Germline assignment: CDR1 WNHNN and CDR2 SYGVQD (reference sequence). The ends lost 6 bases at V and 5 bases at J; junction bases unmatched: 13. The CDR3 totals 16 residues. The sample holds a few counts of this clone. Its antigen is still unknown. Since all of the isolated RNA was reverse transcribed, expressed TCRB transcripts were what got sequenced. Only in-frame clones appear in the TCRdb table, and some are missing; sequencing was by immunoSEQ multiplex PCR. Found here are over 600,000 clones, around 11% of them singletons; the top ten hold more than 0.1%. Each of the CD4+ naive, central memory, regulatory and stem cell-like memory populations was sorted via CD45RO/CCR7/CD25/CD127/CD95/CD27.

This chain joins TRBV10-1 and TRBJ2-1; TRBD2 aligns across 7 bases. This TCR was sampled from a man younger than 40 with type 1 diabetes. The sample consisted of naive CD4+ T cells from blood. The CDR3 sequence: CASRDSSGAGDNEQFF. The CDR3 DNA is TGCGCCAGCAGGGACTCGAGCGGGGCGGGGGACAATGAGCAGTTCTTC.